What follows are 2 T cell receptor beta chains derived from one specimen sequenced in a study of T cells in localized non-small cell lung cancer. The table came from immunoSEQ multiplex PCR; TCRdb's copy has only in-frame clones and leaves some out. The sample yields 100,000 to 150,000 clones, about 89% seen once. The sequenced sample was peripheral blood, obtained before any cancer treatment. These TCRs come from a female donor aged 60 or older with stage I lung adenocarcinoma.

The J gene is TRBJ1-5, the V gene TRBV11-2; the D is unclear. CDR3 length equals 13 residues. V was cut by 5 bases and J by 6 bases, with 11 bases left in between. Germline-derived CDR1 and CDR2 are SGHAT and FQNNGV. CDR3 bases: TGTGCCAGCAGCCCCGAGGCGATTCAGCCCCAGCATTTT. Translation: CASSPEAIQPQHF.

This clone was detected only a few times. This rearrangement joins TRBV5-8 to TRBJ1-2; D unclear. V was trimmed by 4 bases and J by 1 base, leaving 8 bases between them. The germline V gene has CDR1 SGHTS and CDR2 YDEGEE. This CDR3 is built from 13 residues. DNA of the CDR3: TGTGCCAGCAGCCCTCTCCTTAACTATGGCTACACCTTC. Protein product: CASSPLLNYGYTF. Using reference TRBV5-8 and TRBJ1-2 for the parts outside the CDR3, the full variable domain is EAGVTQSPTHLIKTRGQQATLRCSPISGHTSVYWYQQALGLGLQFLLWYDEGEERNRGNFPPRFSGRQFPNYSSELNVNALELEDSALYLCASSPLLNYGYTFGSGTRLTVV.